One sample yielded the 5 T cell receptor beta chains listed below, sequenced in a study of shared clonotypes between healthy human individuals. Assay used: immunoSEQ multiplex PCR; TCRdb lists only in-frame clones, some missing. This sample carries fewer than 2.5 million clones, 93% of them seen once, and the ten largest clones take 0.36%. Sequenced sample: naive CD4+ T cells from PBMCs. Noted subset: CD45RA+ positively selected. These receptors were taken from a man between 18 and 35 years old in good health. Some clones in this sample may be carry-over from other donors' samples.

This clone was recorded once. Other DNA sequences in this sample translate to the same CDR3. The gene calls are TRBV7-3 and TRBJ2-2; D is uncertain. The CDR3 totals 14 residues. Germline V gene data show CDR1 as SGHTA and CDR2 as FQGTGA. V was trimmed by 6 bases and J by 1 base, leaving 9 bases between them. The CDR3 sequence: CASRRGENTGELFF. CDR3 bases: TGTGCCAGCAGACGAGGCGAGAACACCGGGGAGCTGTTTTTT.

The V call is TRBV7-2, the J call TRBJ2-7, with TRBD2 matching 12 bases. The length of the CDR3 is 16 residues. V shed 4 bases and J 3 bases; nucleotides not matched to a gene: 7. CDR1 SGHTA and CDR2 FQGNSA come from the germline V gene. CDR3 protein: CASSSHGLAGLYEQYF. The DNA of the CDR3 is TGTGCCAGCAGCTCGCACGGACTAGCGGGACTCTACGAGCAGTACTTC.

CDR3: CASSLPRVNYGYTF. The CDR3 DNA is TGTGCCAGCAGCTTGCCGCGGGTTAACTATGGCTACACCTTC. The V call is TRBV5-6, the J call TRBJ1-2, with unresolved D. This CDR3 is 14 amino acids long. From germline, CDR1 is SGHDT and CDR2 YYEEEE. Trimming left V 1 base short and J 1 base short, with 8 bases between.

The chain has TRBV7-8 and TRBJ1-3; the D gene is possibly TRBD1 (5 bases). This CDR3 has 18 residues. Germline V gene lookup returns CDR1 SGHVS and CDR2 FQNEAQ. Trimming took off 0 bases at V and 4 bases at J, with 19 bases between the two ends. The CDR3, as DNA: TGTGCCAGCAGCTTAGCGGCCCCGCCCATGGGGCACGGAAACACCATATATTTT. It encodes CASSLAAPPMGHGNTIYF.

The chain links TRBV28 to TRBJ1-2; possibly TRBD1 for D (6 bases). The germline CDR1 and CDR2 sequences are MDHEN and SYDVKM. CDR3 size: 13 residues. Between the trimmed V and J ends, which lost 4 bases and 8 bases, there was a span of 14 bases. The CDR3 DNA follows: TGTGCCAGCAGTTGGACAGCCCAAGGGGGCTACACCTTC. Translated: CASSWTAQGGYTF.